Listed below are T cell receptor beta chains from one sample, sequenced in a study of monozygotic twins with inflammatory bowel disease. TCRdb reprocessed the 5' RACE reads; each CDR3 protein has one entry and no DNA is given. Here the sample table reports a few hundred thousand distinct CDR3 sequences. The source material was blood. The receptor set was obtained from a human donor with ulcerative colitis or Crohn's disease, or a healthy co-twin of an affected twin (not recorded which). Both conserved end residues are part of each CDR3.

V gene	J gene	CDR3 protein
TRBV30	TRBJ1-1	CAWTSGGALRNTEAFF
TRBV5-1	TRBJ2-3	CASREGISTDTQYF
TRBV9	TRBJ2-1	CASSADGTGYNEQFF
TRBV7-9	TRBJ1-1	CASSLGNSNTEAFF
TRBV9	TRBJ2-2	CASSVISEGPSTGELFF
TRBV3-1	TRBJ2-7	CASSQPGLGRYEQYF
TRBV28	TRBJ1-5	CASSLRGYPSNQPQHF
TRBV7-2	TRBJ1-5	CASSSMDQPQHF
TRBV15	TRBJ2-1	CATTYMIAGIQFF
TRBV12-3/TRBV12-4	TRBJ2-7	CASSTGLAGEQYF
TRBV2	TRBJ2-1	CASSEGTMRQFF
TRBV7-2	TRBJ2-3	CASSLGTRLPDTQYF
TRBV12-3/TRBV12-4	TRBJ1-1	CASSYTPGTGGEAFF
TRBV29-1	TRBJ2-7	CSVEGRQGYEQYF
TRBV5-1	TRBJ1-2	CASSHGTPGRGANYGYTF
TRBV7-2	TRBJ2-7	CASSHRDRRYEQYF
TRBV20-1	TRBJ1-1	CSARDRQGLNTEAFF
TRBV30	TRBJ2-2	CAWTSGGSDTGELFF
TRBV7-3	TRBJ1-5	CASSLSGTTPQHF